Detailed here is one T cell receptor (gamma chain). Its antigen is not known. The data stem from a study of Vδ1+ human thymocytes. Whole-study findings and limits: Thymic TRG and TRD repertoires appeared highly polyclonal. Despite high sort purity, approximately 20% of thymic T cell receptor delta sequences were Vdelta2.

CDR1 is EGSTGY, CDR2 YDSYTSSV, per germline. This CDR3 is 12 amino acids long. The trim removed 5 bases at V and 4 bases at J, leaving 5 bases unmatched. The template was reverse-transcribed extracted RNA. Pooled V-gene forward primers with one constant-region reverse primer generated the CDR3 amplicons by multiplex PCR. TCRdb called clones from the multiplex PCR reads again using CATT. The profile shows some 37,000 gamma-chain clones, roughly 21% of them singletons. The J gene is TRGJ1 or TRGJ2, the V gene TRGV4. This TCR derives from a girl under three years old who had congenital heart surgery. The source material was Vdelta1+ gamma-delta thymocytes from the thymus. Subset given: FACS-sorted CD3+ TCRalphabeta- TCRVdelta1+ TCRVdelta2- thymocytes. Here the CDR3 reads CATWVPYYKKLF. The CDR3 coding sequence is TGTGCCACCTGGGTCCCCTATTATAAGAAACTCTTT.